The rows below give T cell receptor beta chains drawn from one sample of a study of Ad26.COV2.S vaccination and SARS-CoV-2 variants. Libraries were prepared by immunoSEQ multiplex PCR; TCRdb keeps only in-frame clonotypes and omits some of them. The sample holds 380,000 or so clones, 80% to 90% seen once. Sequencing was performed on peripheral blood, taken in a trial of Ad26.COV2.S vaccine versus placebo. Source of these receptors: a person between 18 and 65 years old who received the Ad26.COV2.S COVID-19 vaccine or a placebo. Both conserved end residues are part of each CDR3. The D gene is left open where the match is weak. Where a row states a size, it is once, few, many or the class of an expanded clone; other rows omit it.

v_call	clone_size	d_call	j_call	cdr3_aa	cdr3_nt
TRBV5-1	.	.	TRBJ2-1	CASRAVSSYNEQFF	TGCGCCAGCCGGGCTGTTAGCTCCTACAATGAGCAGTTCTTC
TRBV7-2	.	TRBD1	TRBJ1-1	CASSYRTGLNTEAFF	TGTGCCAGCAGCTACCGGACAGGCTTGAACACTGAAGCTTTCTTT
TRBV27	.	.	TRBJ2-1	CASSRVSYNEQFF	TGTGCCAGCTCTAGAGTTAGCTACAATGAGCAGTTCTTC
TRBV6-2/TRBV6-3	.	.	TRBJ2-7	CASSYSSGSLYEQYF	TGTGCCAGCAGTTACTCATCCGGATCCCTCTACGAGCAGTACTTC
TRBV5-1	few	.	TRBJ2-7	CASSLGSLGNYEQYF	TGCGCCAGCAGCTTGGGGTCATTGGGAAACTACGAGCAGTACTTC
TRBV11-3	.	TRBD1	TRBJ2-2	CASSLGSGGSGTGELFF	TGTGCCAGCAGCTTAGGGTCAGGGGGAAGCGGCACCGGGGAGCTGTTTTTT
TRBV19	.	.	TRBJ1-3	CASSYDRSNSGNTIYF	TGTGCCAGTAGTTACGATCGCTCCAACTCTGGAAACACCATATATTTT
TRBV4-1	once	TRBD2	TRBJ2-5	CASSQGQGLTQETQYF	TGCGCCAGCAGCCAGGGCCAGGGACTAACCCAAGAGACCCAGTACTTC
TRBV27	.	.	TRBJ2-3	CATGRTSTDTQYF	TGTGCCACCGGTAGGACTAGCACAGATACGCAGTATTTT
TRBV6-5	.	.	TRBJ1-6	CASSVGVPGSPLHF	TGTGCCAGCTCGGTGGGAGTGCCCGGATCACCCCTCCACTTT
TRBV7-2	.	.	TRBJ2-2	CASTPALIYTGELFF	TGTGCCAGCACCCCCGCACTAATATACACCGGGGAGCTGTTTTTT
TRBV7-8	.	.	TRBJ1-3	CASSLDDIPSSGNTIYF	TGTGCCAGCAGCTTAGACGACATCCCGAGCTCTGGAAACACCATATATTTT
TRBV5-4	.	.	TRBJ2-3	CASSARVGADTQYF	TGTGCCAGCAGCGCCAGGGTAGGGGCAGATACGCAGTATTTT
TRBV20-1	.	TRBD1	TRBJ2-7	CSASRTGQGAYEQYF	TGCAGTGCTAGTCGCACGGGACAGGGGGCCTACGAGCAGTACTTC
TRBV7-9	.	.	TRBJ1-1	CASSFMEGEAFF	TGTGCCAGCAGCTTCATGGAGGGTGAAGCTTTCTTT
TRBV2	.	.	TRBJ2-7	CARSLGSEQYF	TGTGCCAGGTCACTGGGATCCGAGCAGTACTTC
TRBV28	.	TRBD2	TRBJ2-1	CASRVSGGPYNEQFF	TGTGCCAGCAGAGTTAGCGGGGGCCCTTACAATGAGCAGTTCTTC
TRBV3-1/TRBV3-2	.	.	TRBJ1-2	CASSQDLGGLLGYTF	TGTGCCAGCAGCCAAGATCTTGGAGGTTTATTAGGCTACACCTTC
TRBV19	few	.	TRBJ1-4	CASSIGGSTNEKLFF	TGTGCCAGTAGTATAGGAGGGTCAACTAATGAAAAACTGTTTTTT
TRBV5-8	.	TRBD1	TRBJ2-7	CASSWGTGNYEQYF	TGTGCCAGCAGCTGGGGGACAGGGAACTACGAGCAGTACTTC
TRBV7-8	.	TRBD1	TRBJ1-2	CASSAMTGGADGYTF	TGTGCCAGCAGCGCCATGACAGGGGGCGCGGATGGCTACACCTTC
TRBV12-3/TRBV12-4	.	.	TRBJ1-2	CASSSRTGYGYTF	TGTGCCAGCAGTTCCCGGACGGGCTATGGCTACACCTTC
TRBV7-2	.	TRBD2	TRBJ2-2	CASSLRAGGFTGELFF	TGTGCCAGCAGCTTACGAGCGGGAGGTTTTACCGGGGAGCTGTTTTTT
TRBV28	.	TRBD2	TRBJ2-5	CASWTSGQGGETQYF	TGTGCCAGCTGGACTAGCGGACAAGGGGGAGAGACCCAGTACTTC
TRBV11-3	.	TRBD1	TRBJ2-5	CASSSGTAWGQETQYF	TGTGCCAGCAGCTCTGGGACAGCCTGGGGGCAAGAGACCCAGTACTTC
TRBV30	.	TRBD2	TRBJ2-1	CAWSDQREVNEQFF	TGTGCCTGGAGTGACCAGCGGGAGGTTAATGAGCAGTTCTTC
TRBV29-1	.	.	TRBJ2-7	CSVEWDTSYEQYF	TGCAGCGTTGAGTGGGACACCTCCTACGAGCAGTACTTC
TRBV11-2	.	.	TRBJ1-1	CASVIGGARSTEAFF	TGTGCCTCAGTTATAGGGGGGGCGCGGAGCACTGAAGCTTTCTTT
TRBV28	.	.	TRBJ2-5	CASSPGTSPLETQYF	TGTGCCAGCAGCCCCGGGACAAGCCCTTTAGAGACCCAGTACTTC
TRBV19	.	TRBD1	TRBJ1-2	CASSILRAGGAGYGYTF	TGTGCCAGTAGTATATTGCGGGCAGGGGGCGCCGGCTATGGCTACACCTTC
TRBV27	once	.	TRBJ1-4	CASRPDRTTNEKLFF	TGTGCCAGCAGACCGGACAGAACAACTAATGAAAAACTGTTTTTT
TRBV7-9	.	.	TRBJ1-1	CAIYPGTENTEAFF	TGTGCCATCTACCCCGGGACGGAGAACACTGAAGCTTTCTTT
TRBV24-1	once	TRBD2	TRBJ2-1	CATRGAGPGRLAGDVRGNEQFF	TGTGCCACCAGGGGGGCCGGACCTGGCCGTCTAGCGGGAGACGTACGGGGAAATGAGCAGTTCTTC
TRBV18	.	.	TRBJ2-2	CASSHGQGLNTGELFF	TGTGCCAGCTCACACGGGCAAGGGCTCAACACCGGGGAGCTGTTTTTT
TRBV10-3	.	TRBD1	TRBJ2-7	CASGTDREQYF	TGTGCCTCCGGGACAGACAGAGAGCAGTACTTC
TRBV2	.	TRBD2	TRBJ2-7	CASSEAGGGGYEQYF	TGTGCCAGCAGTGAAGCTGGAGGCGGGGGCTACGAGCAGTACTTC
TRBV25-1	once	.	TRBJ1-1	CASSDPRRGEAFF	TGTGCCAGCAGTGACCCCCGAAGAGGGGAAGCTTTCTTT
TRBV6-2/TRBV6-3	.	.	TRBJ2-3	CASSYRGADTDTQYF	TGTGCCAGCAGTTACCGCGGGGCAGACACAGATACGCAGTATTTT
TRBV7-7	.	TRBD1	TRBJ2-1	CASSLEAGGWNEQFF	TGTGCCAGCAGCTTAGAGGCAGGGGGCTGGAATGAGCAGTTCTTC
TRBV28	.	TRBD1	TRBJ1-5	CASSLPRGYGQPQHF	TGTGCCAGCAGTTTGCCCAGGGGGTATGGTCAGCCCCAGCATTTT